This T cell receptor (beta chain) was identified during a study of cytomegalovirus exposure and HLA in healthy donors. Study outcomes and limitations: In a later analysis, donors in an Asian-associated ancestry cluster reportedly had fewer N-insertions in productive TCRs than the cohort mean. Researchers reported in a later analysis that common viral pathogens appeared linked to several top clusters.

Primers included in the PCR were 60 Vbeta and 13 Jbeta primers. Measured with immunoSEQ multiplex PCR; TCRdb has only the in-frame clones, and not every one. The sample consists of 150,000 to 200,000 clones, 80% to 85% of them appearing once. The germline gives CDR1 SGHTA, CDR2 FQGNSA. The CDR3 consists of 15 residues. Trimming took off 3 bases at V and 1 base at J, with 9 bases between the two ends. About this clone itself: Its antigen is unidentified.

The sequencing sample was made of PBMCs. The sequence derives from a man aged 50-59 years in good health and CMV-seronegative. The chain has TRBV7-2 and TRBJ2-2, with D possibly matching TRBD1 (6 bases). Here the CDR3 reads CASSFQGLNTGELFF. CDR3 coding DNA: TGTGCCAGCAGCTTTCAGGGGTTGAACACCGGGGAGCTGTTTTTT.